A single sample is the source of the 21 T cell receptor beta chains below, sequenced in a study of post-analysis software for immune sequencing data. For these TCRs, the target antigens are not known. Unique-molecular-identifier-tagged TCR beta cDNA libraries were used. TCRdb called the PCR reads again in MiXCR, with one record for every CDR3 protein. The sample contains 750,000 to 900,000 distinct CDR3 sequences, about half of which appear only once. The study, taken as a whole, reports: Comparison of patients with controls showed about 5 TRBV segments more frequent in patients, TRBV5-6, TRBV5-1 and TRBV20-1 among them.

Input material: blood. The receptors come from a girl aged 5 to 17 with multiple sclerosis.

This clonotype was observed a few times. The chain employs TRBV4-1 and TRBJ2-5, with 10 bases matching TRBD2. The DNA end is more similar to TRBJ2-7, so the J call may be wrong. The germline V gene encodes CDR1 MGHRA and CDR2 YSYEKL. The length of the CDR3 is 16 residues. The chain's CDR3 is CASSQDSLAGAGEQYF. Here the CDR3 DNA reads TGCGCCAGCAGCCAAGATAGCCTAGCGGGAGCGGGCGAGCAGTACTTC.

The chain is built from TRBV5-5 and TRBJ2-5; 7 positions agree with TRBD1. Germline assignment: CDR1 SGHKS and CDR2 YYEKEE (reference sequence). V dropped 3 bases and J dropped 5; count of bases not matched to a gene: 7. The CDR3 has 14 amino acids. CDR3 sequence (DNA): TGTGCCAGCAGCTCGACAGGGATTTTGGAGACCCAGTACTTC. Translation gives CASSSTGILETQYF.

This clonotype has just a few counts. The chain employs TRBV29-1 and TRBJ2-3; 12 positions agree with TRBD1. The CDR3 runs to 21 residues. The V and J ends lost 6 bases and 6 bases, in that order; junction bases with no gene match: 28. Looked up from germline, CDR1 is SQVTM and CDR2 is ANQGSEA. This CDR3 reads CSVETGTGGHSGLPPSDTQYF. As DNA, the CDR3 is TGCAGCGTGGAAACCGGGACAGGGGGCCATAGCGGACTCCCGCCGTCCGATACGCAGTATTTT.

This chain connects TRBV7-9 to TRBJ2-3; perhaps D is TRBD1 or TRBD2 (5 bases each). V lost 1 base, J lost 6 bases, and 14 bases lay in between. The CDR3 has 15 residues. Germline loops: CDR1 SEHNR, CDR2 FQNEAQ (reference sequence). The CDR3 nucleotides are TGTGCCAGCAGCTTAGACCGGGGCCGCGGTGATACGCAGTATTTT. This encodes CASSLDRGRGDTQYF.

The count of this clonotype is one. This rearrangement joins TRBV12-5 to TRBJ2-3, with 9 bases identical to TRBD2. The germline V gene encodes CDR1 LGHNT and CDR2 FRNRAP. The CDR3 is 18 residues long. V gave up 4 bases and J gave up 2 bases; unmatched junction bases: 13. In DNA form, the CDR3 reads TGTGCTAGTGGTTGGGGTAGCGGGAGAAGGGGATACACAGATACGCAGTATTTT. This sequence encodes CASGWGSGRRGYTDTQYF.

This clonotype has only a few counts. CDR3 DNA sequence: TGTGCCAGCAGGGACAGGGAAGGCGGCTACAATGAGCAGTTCTTC. This encodes CASRDREGGYNEQFF. This chain joins TRBV6-1 and TRBJ2-1; TRBD1 matches at 8 bases. The CDR3 is 15 residues long. V shed 6 bases and J 3 bases; nucleotides not matched to a gene: 7. Germline CDR1 MNHNS, CDR2 SASEGT.

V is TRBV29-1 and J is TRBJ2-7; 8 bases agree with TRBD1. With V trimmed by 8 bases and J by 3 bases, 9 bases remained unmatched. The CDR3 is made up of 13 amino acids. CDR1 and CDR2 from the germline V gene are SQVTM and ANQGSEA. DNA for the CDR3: TGCAGCCGCATCTGGGACAGGCACTACGAGCAGTACTTC. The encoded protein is CSRIWDRHYEQYF.

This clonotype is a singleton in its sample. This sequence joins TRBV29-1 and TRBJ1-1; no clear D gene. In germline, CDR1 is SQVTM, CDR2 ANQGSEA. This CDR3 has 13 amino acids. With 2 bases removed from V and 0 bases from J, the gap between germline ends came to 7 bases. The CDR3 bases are TGCAGCGTTGAAAGGATCTTGAACACTGAAGCTTTCTTT. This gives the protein CSVERILNTEAFF.

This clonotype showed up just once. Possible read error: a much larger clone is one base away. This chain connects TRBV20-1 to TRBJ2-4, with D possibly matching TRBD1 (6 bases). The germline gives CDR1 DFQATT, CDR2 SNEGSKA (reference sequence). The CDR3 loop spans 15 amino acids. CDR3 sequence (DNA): TGCAGTGCTAGTGACAGGTTTTTAGCCAAAAACATTCGGTACTTC. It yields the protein CSASDRFLAKNIRYF.

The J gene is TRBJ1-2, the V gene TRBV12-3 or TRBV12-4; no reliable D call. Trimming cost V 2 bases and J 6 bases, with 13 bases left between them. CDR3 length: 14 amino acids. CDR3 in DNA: TGTGCCAGCAGTTTAAGGTCCTATCCTGATGGCTACACCTTC. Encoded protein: CASSLRSYPDGYTF.

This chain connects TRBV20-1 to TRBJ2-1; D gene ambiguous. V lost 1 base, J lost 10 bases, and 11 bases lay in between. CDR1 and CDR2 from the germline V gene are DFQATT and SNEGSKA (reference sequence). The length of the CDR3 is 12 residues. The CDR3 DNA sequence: TGCAGTGCTAGAGGCCGAATCTGGGAGCAGTTCTTC. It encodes CSARGRIWEQFF.

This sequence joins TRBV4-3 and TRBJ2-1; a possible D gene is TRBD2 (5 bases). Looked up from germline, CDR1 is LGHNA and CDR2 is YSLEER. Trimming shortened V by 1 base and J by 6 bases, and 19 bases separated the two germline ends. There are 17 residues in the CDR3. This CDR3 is CASSQGGFGRLVNEQFF. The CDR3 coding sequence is TGCGCCAGCAGCCAAGGCGGGTTCGGAAGATTGGTCAATGAGCAGTTCTTC.

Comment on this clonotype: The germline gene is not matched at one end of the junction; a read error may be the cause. The CDR3 region has the DNA TGTGCCGGCAGCGAGCTGGGAGCCAACGTCCTGACTTTC. This codes for CAGSELGANVLTF. This chain connects TRBV6-1 to TRBJ2-6; D not certain. CDR3 length equals 13 residues. Per germline, CDR1 MNHNS and CDR2 SASEGT.

As DNA, the CDR3 is TGTGCCAGCAGGAAACTAGCGTACAATGAGCAGTTCTTC. Protein product: CASRKLAYNEQFF. V and J are TRBV7-8 and TRBJ2-1; 7 positions match TRBD2. The germline V gene has CDR1 SGHVS and CDR2 FQNEAQ. The CDR3 spans 13 residues. V lost 6 bases to trimming and J lost 4 bases; unmatched junction nucleotides: 3. Based on the CDR3 plus reference TRBV7-8 and TRBJ2-1, the full variable domain is GAGVSQSPRYKVAKRGQDVALRCDPISGHVSLFWYQQALGQGPEFLTYFQNEAQLDKSGLPSDRFFAERPEGSVSTLKIQRTQQEDSAVYLCASRKLAYNEQFFGPGTRLTVL.

The CDR3 coding sequence is TGTGCCAGCAGCTTAGGCGGGACAGGGCGCGATGAGCAGTACTTC. This codes for CASSLGGTGRDEQYF. The chain joins TRBV11-1 to TRBJ2-5; TRBD1 aligns across 9 bases. Per germline, CDR1 SGHAT and CDR2 FQDESV (reference sequence). V trimming: 1 base; J trimming: 11 bases; junction bases outside the gene matches: 11. This CDR3 is 15 amino acids long.

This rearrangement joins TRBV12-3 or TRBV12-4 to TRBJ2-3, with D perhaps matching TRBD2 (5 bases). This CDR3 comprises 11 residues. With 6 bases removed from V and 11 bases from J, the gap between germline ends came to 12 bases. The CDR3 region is CASRQLGGQYF. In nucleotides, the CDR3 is TGTGCCAGCAGGCAACTAGGTGGGCAGTATTTT.

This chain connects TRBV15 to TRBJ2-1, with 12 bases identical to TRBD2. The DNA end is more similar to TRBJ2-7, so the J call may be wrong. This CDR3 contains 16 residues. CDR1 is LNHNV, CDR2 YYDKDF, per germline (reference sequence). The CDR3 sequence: CATSRFGLAGTYEQYF. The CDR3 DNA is TGTGCCACCAGCAGGTTCGGACTAGCGGGGACCTACGAGCAGTACTTC.

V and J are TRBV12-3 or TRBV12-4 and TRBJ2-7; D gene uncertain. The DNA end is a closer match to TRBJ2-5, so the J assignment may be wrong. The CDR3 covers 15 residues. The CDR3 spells CASTHSVGLGETQYF. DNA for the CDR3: TGTGCCAGCACCCATTCCGTAGGTCTCGGGGAGACCCAGTACTTC.

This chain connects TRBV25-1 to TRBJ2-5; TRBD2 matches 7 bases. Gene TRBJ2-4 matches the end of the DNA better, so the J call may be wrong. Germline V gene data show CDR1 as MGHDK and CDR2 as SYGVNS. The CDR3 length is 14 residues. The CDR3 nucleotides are TGTGCCAGCAGTGAAGCGGGGGATAAAAACATTCAGTACTTC. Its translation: CASSEAGDKNIQYF.

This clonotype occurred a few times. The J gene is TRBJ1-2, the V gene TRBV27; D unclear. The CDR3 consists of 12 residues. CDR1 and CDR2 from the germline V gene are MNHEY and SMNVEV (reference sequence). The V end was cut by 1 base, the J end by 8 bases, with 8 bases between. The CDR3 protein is CASSLLGGGYTF. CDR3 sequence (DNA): TGTGCCAGCAGTTTATTGGGCGGCGGCTACACCTTC.

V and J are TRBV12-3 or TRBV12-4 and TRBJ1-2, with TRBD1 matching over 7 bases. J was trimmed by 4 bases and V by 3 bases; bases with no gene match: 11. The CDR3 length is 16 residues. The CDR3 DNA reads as TGTGCCAGCAGTTTCCCTTCCTTGACAGGGCCCTATGGCTACACCTTC. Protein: CASSFPSLTGPYGYTF.